This T cell receptor beta chain was sequenced for a study of shared clonotypes between healthy human individuals. Overall study findings and caveats: Generation probability values for non-shared clonotypes were lower than those for clonotypes shared by all four donors. In a few donors, around 5% of naive CD4 clonotypes appeared in common.

TCRdb's table, derived via immunoSEQ multiplex PCR, lists solely in-frame clones and lacks some. The sample yields 300,000 or so clones, 74% seen once. Partitioning of CD4+ cells yielded a CD45RA+ naive subset and a CD45RA-negative memory subset. Points on this clone: Antigen unknown.

The germline V gene has CDR1 MDHEN and CDR2 SYDVKM. The CDR3 contains 13 residues. V lost 5 bases to trimming and J lost 6 bases, with 12 bases between them. The sample taken for sequencing was memory CD4+ T cells sorted from blood. Subset described: CD45RA-negative fraction. The sequence was collected from a man younger than 40 in good health. This chain joins TRBV28 and TRBJ2-3; possibly TRBD1 or TRBD2 for D (6 bases each). CDR3 loop: CASSPGDSDTQYF. The CDR3, as DNA: TGTGCCAGCAGTCCAGGGGACTCTGATACGCAGTATTTT.